These 21 T cell receptor beta chains originate from one sample sequenced in a study of CXCR3-negative and CXCR3-positive naive CD8 T cells. No antigen is known for these receptors. It was by 5' RACE with UMI labels that the TRB cDNA libraries were prepared. TCRdb reprocessed the 5' RACE reads, with one entry per CDR3 protein and no DNA. This repertoire comprises about 140,000 distinct CDR3 sequences; its ten largest clones make up roughly 0.39%. Study outcomes and limitations: CXCR3-positive naive cells had TRB CDR3s that were more hydrophobic than CXCR3-negative naive cells had.

The sequenced sample consisted of naive CXCR3+ CD8+ T cells from blood. Subset reported: CD45RO-CCR7+CD27+CD95- naive CD8+ T cells expressing CXCR3 (TNR3+). Receptor source: a human donor in good health. Some clones in this sample may be carry-over from other donors' samples.

The rearrangement joins TRBV19 to TRBJ1-1. The CDR3 extends over 15 amino acids. Germline assignment: CDR1 LNHDA and CDR2 SQIVND (reference sequence). The CDR3 sequence is CASSITWLGNTEAFF.

The chain combines TRBV5-1 with TRBJ2-1; TCRdb lists TRBD1, though no DNA is available to test this call. CDR1 SGHRS and CDR2 YFSETQ come from the germline V gene. The CDR3 consists of 16 residues. This chain's CDR3 is CASRAPGGLIGNEQFF.

The chain joins TRBV2 to TRBJ2-4; TCRdb gives TRBD2 as the D gene, but with no DNA this cannot be confirmed. Germline values: CDR1 SNHLY, CDR2 FYNNEI. This CDR3 is 13 amino acids long. The CDR3 sequence is CASRVGLRNIQYF.

The rearrangement links TRBV5-4 to TRBJ2-1. The CDR3 contains 12 residues. Germline-derived CDR1 and CDR2 are SGHNT and YYREEE (reference sequence). CDR3 loop: CASSDEWNEQFF.

The gene calls are TRBV12-3 or TRBV12-4 and TRBJ2-3; lacking DNA, the TRBD1 call made by TCRdb goes unchecked. The CDR3 contains 17 residues. The CDR3 sequence: CASSLRLAGVATDTQYF.

The V call is TRBV18, the J call TRBJ1-2; TCRdb designates TRBD1, a call that cannot be tested without DNA. Germline loops: CDR1 KGHSH, CDR2 LQKENI. CDR3 length: 14 amino acids. The CDR3: CASSLGQGYYGYTF.

The rearrangement uses TRBV5-1 and TRBJ2-1. Germline V gene lookup returns CDR1 SGHRS and CDR2 YFSETQ. CDR3 length equals 14 residues. CDR3 sequence reads: CASSFEDPYNEQFF.

The chain couples TRBV28 to TRBJ2-7; the D call of TRBD1 rests on TCRdb alone, since no DNA is present to check it. Germline CDR1 reads MDHEN; CDR2 reads SYDVKM. The CDR3 loop spans 16 amino acids. CDR3 residues: CASSPSAYEVGGEQYF.

V usage is TRBV24-1 and J usage is TRBJ2-2. Germline-derived CDR1 and CDR2 are KGHDR and SFDVKD. The CDR3 runs 15 residues. The chain's CDR3 is CATSGASANTGELFF.

The chain recombines TRBV12-3 or TRBV12-4 with TRBJ2-2; TCRdb lists TRBD2, though no DNA is available to test this call. The CDR3 is made up of 17 amino acids. The CDR3 reads CASSLPRLAENTGELFF.

The chain combines TRBV4-1 with TRBJ2-1; TCRdb outputs TRBD1, but without DNA this stays unchecked. There are 13 residues in the CDR3. CDR1 is MGHRA, CDR2 YSYEKL, per germline. The CDR3 sequence is CASSQVLGTHQFF.

The chain uses TRBV7-4 and TRBJ2-7. From germline, CDR1 is SGHVT and CDR2 SQSDAQ. CDR3 length: 14 residues. The CDR3 reads CASSLGTVSLEQYF.

The chain combines TRBV15 with TRBJ1-2. CDR3 length: 14 residues. In germline, CDR1 is LNHNV, CDR2 YYDKDF (reference sequence). This CDR3 reads CATSIPRGPYGYTF. Full variable domain (remainder filled in from reference TRBV15 and TRBJ1-2): DAMVIQNPRYQVTQFGKPVTLSCSQTLNHNVMYWYQQKSSQAPKLLFHYYDKDFNNEADTPDNFQSRRPNTSFCFLDIRSPGLGDTAMYLCATSIPRGPYGYTFGSGTRLTVV.

This chain joins TRBV29-1 and TRBJ2-1; the TCRdb call, TRBD2, lacks DNA for checking. There are 15 residues in the CDR3. The V gene's germline CDR1 is SQVTM and CDR2 ANQGSEA. CDR3 sequence reads: CSVDGLAGFYNEQFF.

V is TRBV28 and J is TRBJ2-3; lacking DNA, the TRBD2 call made by TCRdb goes unchecked. Germline CDR1 reads MDHEN; CDR2 reads SYDVKM. The CDR3 contains 15 residues. The CDR3 protein is CASSFPSGSTDTQYF.

The chain joins TRBV23-1 to TRBJ1-5; TCRdb picks TRBD1, but there is no DNA to check that call. TRBV23-1 is reported as an ORF; its role is uncertain. The CDR3 loop spans 15 amino acids. CDR3 sequence reads: CASRTGTGFNQPQHF.

The chain recombines TRBV19 with TRBJ2-7; TCRdb's D call of TRBD2 is untestable without DNA. Germline loops: CDR1 LNHDA, CDR2 SQIVND (reference sequence). This CDR3 is 14 amino acids long. The CDR3 sequence is CASSITSGSYEQYF.

The chain employs TRBV19 and TRBJ2-5; as DNA is missing, the TRBD1 call by TCRdb cannot be tested. In germline, CDR1 is LNHDA, CDR2 SQIVND (reference sequence). This CDR3 comprises 15 residues. The CDR3 here is CASRIGTRSGETQYF.

The V call is TRBV23-1, the J call TRBJ1-5; the TRBD1 assignment by TCRdb is unverifiable without DNA. TRBV23-1 is an ORF, with its function uncertain. The length of the CDR3 is 19 residues. This CDR3 is CASSHFEGQGARVNQPQHF.

This chain joins TRBV15 and TRBJ1-5; as DNA is missing, the TRBD1 call by TCRdb cannot be tested. The CDR3 consists of 15 residues. Germline CDR1 reads LNHNV; CDR2 reads YYDKDF (reference sequence). Here the CDR3 reads CATSRAGVLNLPQHF.

CDR3 loop: CSVRPSGRETQYF. This chain uses TRBV29-1 with TRBJ2-5; TCRdb calls TRBD2, which cannot be checked without DNA. The CDR3 is 13 residues long. The germline V gene has CDR1 SQVTM and CDR2 ANQGSEA.